This record concerns one T cell receptor (beta chain) sequence. This entry comes from a study of blood T cell repertoires in COVID-19. Trimming took 4 bases from V and 5 from J; bases not matched to a gene: 5. CDR1 KGHDR and CDR2 SFDVKD come from the germline V gene. The CDR3 loop spans 15 amino acids. Methods used by the authors: How many nucleated cells were present was estimated from reference gene primer amplification. Method: immunoSEQ multiplex PCR; TCRdb's copy keeps in-frame clones and lacks some. That table is the source of V, J and clone size, and D and trimming were worked out from the DNA. Found here are about 270,000 clones, about 82% of them singletons; the top ten hold 5% to 6%.

The sample consisted of peripheral blood. The rearrangement uses TRBV24-1 and TRBJ2-5; 11 bases line up with TRBD1. This clonotype was obtained from a woman aged 80 or older with COVID-19, enrolled during active disease. The CDR3 bases are TGTGCCACCAGTGACCCGGGACAGGGGGGGGAGACCCAGTACTTC. As protein: CATSDPGQGGETQYF.